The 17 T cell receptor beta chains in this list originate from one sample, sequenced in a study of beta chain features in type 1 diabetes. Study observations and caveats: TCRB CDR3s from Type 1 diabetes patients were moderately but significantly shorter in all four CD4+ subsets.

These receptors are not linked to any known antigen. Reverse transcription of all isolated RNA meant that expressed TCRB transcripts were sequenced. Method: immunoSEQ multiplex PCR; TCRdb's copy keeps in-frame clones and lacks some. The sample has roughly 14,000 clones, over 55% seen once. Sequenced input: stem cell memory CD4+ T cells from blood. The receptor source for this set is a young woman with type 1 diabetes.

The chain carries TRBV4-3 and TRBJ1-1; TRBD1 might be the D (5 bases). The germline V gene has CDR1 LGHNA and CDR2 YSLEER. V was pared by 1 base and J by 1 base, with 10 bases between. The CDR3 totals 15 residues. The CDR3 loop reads CASSQAGTPNTEAFF. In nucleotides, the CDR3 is TGCGCCAGCAGCCAAGCCGGGACTCCGAACACTGAAGCTTTCTTT.

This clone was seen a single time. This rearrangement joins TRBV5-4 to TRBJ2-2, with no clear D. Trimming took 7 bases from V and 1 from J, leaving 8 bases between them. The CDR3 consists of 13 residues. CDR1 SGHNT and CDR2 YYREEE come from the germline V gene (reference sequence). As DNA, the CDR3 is TGTGCCAGCCACATTGTGAACACCGGGGAGCTGTTTTTT. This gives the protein CASHIVNTGELFF.

DNA of the CDR3: TGTGCCAGCAGCCCTCGGGTGGTAGGTTCCTACGAGCAGTACTTC. It yields the protein CASSPRVVGSYEQYF. V is TRBV11-3 and J is TRBJ2-7; D uncertain. Germline V gene lookup returns CDR1 SGHNT and CDR2 YENEEA. The CDR3 covers 15 residues. The V end lost 5 bases, the J end lost 1 base, and 15 bases lay between the germline ends. Full variable domain (remainder filled in from reference TRBV11-3 and TRBJ2-7): EAGVVQSPRYKIIEKKQPVAFWCNPISGHNTLYWYLQNLGQGPELLIRYENEEAVDDSQLPKDRFSAERLKGVDSTLKIQPAELGDSAVYLCASSPRVVGSYEQYFGPGTRLTVT.

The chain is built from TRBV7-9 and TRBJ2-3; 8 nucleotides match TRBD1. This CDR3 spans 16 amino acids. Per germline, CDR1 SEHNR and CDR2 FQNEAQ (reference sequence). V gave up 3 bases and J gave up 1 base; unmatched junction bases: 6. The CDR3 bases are TGTGCCAGCAGCTTCGGACAGGGTCGTGGCACAGATACGCAGTATTTT. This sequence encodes CASSFGQGRGTDTQYF.

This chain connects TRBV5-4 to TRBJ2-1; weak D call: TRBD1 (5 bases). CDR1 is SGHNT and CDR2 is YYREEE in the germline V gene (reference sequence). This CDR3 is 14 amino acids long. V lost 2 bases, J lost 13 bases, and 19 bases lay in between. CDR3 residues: CASSLPNQGSSQFF. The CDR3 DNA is TGTGCCAGCAGCTTACCCAACCAGGGAAGTTCCCAGTTCTTC.

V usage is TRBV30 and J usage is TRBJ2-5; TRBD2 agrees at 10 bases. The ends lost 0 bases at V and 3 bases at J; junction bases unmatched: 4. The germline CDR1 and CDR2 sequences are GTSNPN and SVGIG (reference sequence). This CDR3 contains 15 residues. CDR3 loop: CAWSVLAGWKETQYF. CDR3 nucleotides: TGTGCCTGGAGTGTACTAGCGGGGTGGAAAGAGACCCAGTACTTC.

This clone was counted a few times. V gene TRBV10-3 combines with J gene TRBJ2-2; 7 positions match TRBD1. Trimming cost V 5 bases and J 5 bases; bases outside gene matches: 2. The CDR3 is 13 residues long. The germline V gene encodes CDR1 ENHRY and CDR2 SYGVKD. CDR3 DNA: TGTGCCATCAGTAAACAGGGGACCGGGGAGCTGTTTTTT. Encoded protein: CAISKQGTGELFF.

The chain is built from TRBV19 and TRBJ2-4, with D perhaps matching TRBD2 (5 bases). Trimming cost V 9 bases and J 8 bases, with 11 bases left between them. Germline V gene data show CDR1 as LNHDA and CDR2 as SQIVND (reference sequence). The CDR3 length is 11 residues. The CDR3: CASQGSYIQYF. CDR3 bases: TGTGCCAGCCAAGGGAGCTACATTCAGTACTTC.

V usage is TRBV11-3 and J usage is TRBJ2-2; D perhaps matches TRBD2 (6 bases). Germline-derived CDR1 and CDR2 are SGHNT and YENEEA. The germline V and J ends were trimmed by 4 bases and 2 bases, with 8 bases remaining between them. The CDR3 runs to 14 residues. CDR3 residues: CASSSGLNTGELFF. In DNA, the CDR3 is TGTGCCAGCAGCTCTGGACTAAACACCGGGGAGCTGTTTTTT.

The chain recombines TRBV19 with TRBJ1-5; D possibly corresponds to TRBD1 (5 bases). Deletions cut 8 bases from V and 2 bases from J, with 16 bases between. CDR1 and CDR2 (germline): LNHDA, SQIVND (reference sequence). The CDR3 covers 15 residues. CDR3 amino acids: CASRGVAGGNQPQHF. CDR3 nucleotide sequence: TGTGCCAGTCGGGGGGTTGCGGGAGGCAATCAGCCCCAGCATTTT.

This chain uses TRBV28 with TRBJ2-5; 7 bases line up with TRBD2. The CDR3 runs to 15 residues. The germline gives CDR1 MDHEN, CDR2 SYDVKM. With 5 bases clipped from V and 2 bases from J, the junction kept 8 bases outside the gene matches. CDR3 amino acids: CASSRIRTSQETQYF. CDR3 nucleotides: TGTGCCAGCAGTCGGATAAGGACTAGTCAAGAGACCCAGTACTTC. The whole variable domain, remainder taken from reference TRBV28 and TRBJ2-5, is DVKVTQSSRYLVKRTGEKVFLECVQDMDHENMFWYRQDPGLGLRLIYFSYDVKMKEKGDIPEGYSVSREKKERFSLILESASTNQTSMYLCASSRIRTSQETQYFGPGTRLLVL.

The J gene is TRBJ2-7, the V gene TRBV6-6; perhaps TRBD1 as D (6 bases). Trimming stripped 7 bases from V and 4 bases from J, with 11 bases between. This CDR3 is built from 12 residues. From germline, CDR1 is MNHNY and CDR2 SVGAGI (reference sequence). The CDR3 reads CASNTQGYEQYF. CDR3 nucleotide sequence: TGTGCCAGCAACACGCAGGGGTACGAGCAGTACTTC.

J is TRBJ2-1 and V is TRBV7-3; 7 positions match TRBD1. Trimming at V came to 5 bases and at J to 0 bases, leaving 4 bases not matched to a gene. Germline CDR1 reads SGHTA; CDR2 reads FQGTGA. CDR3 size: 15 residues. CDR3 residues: CASSPGTDSYNEQFF. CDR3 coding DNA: TGTGCCAGCAGCCCCGGGACAGACTCCTACAATGAGCAGTTCTTC.

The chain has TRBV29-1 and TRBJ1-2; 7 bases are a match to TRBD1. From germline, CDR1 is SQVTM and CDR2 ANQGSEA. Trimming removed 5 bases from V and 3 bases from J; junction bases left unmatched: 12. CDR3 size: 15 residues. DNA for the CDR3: TGCAGCGTTTCCCCCTCGGGTACAGGGGACTATGGCTACACCTTC. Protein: CSVSPSGTGDYGYTF.

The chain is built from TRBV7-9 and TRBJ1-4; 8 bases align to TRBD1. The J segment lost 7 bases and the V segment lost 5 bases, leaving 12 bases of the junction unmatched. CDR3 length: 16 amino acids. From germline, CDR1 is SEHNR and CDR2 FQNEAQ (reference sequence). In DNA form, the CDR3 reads TGTGCCAGCAGCAGCTTATTCCGACAGGGGTCTGAAAAACTGTTTTTT. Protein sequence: CASSSLFRQGSEKLFF.

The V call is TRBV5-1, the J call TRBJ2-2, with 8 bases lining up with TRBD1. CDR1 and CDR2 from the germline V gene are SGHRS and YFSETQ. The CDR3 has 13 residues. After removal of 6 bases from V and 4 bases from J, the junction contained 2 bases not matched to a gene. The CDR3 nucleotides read TGCGCCAGCACCACAGGGGGCACCGGGGAGCTGTTTTTT. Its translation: CASTTGGTGELFF.

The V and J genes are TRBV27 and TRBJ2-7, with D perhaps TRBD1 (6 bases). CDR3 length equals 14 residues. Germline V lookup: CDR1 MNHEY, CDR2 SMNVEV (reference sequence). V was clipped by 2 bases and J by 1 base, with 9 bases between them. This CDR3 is CASSLIRGSYEQYF. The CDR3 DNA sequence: TGTGCCAGCAGTTTAATCAGGGGTTCCTACGAGCAGTACTTC.